These T cell receptor beta chains were read from a single sample in a study of T cells in Graves' hyperthyroidism and ophthalmopathy. Using its own MiXCR run on the multiplex PCR reads, TCRdb lists one record per CDR3 protein. This table holds roughly 500,000 distinct CDR3 sequences, roughly a quarter found once. The sample comprised blood. These receptors were obtained from a woman under 40 with Graves' ophthalmopathy. The CDR3 runs from the conserved cysteine through the conserved F or W. The D gene is left open where the match is weak. The size of a clone is reported for some rows only, either as once, few or many, or as a class for expanded clones.

few	.	TRBJ1-5	TRBV30	CAWSGVGPGTQHF	TGTGCCTGGAGTGGAGTCGGACCGGGGACCCAGCATTTT
many	.	TRBJ1-2	TRBV27	CASSLGGSGVHTF	TGTGCCAGCAGTTTAGGAGGCTCTGGGGTTCACACCTTC
many	.	TRBJ1-1	TRBV9	CASSVGVGFTSPTEAFF	TGTGCCAGCAGCGTAGGGGTAGGATTCACCTCACCCACTGAAGCTTTCTTT
.	TRBD1	TRBJ1-5	TRBV6-1	CASSPRSGGGNQPQHF	TGTGCCAGCAGTCCCCGGTCAGGGGGCGGCAATCAGCCCCAGCATTTT
many	.	TRBJ1-1	TRBV12-3/TRBV12-4	CASILPTENTEAFF	TGTGCCAGCATCTTACCGACAGAGAACACTGAAGCTTTCTTT
many	TRBD1	TRBJ2-7	TRBV2	CASREDRNSYEQYF	TGTGCCAGCAGGGAGGACAGGAACTCCTACGAGCAGTACTTC
many	.	TRBJ2-5	TRBV4-1	CASSQHTQETQYF	TGCGCCAGCAGCCAACACACACAAGAGACCCAGTACTTC
.	.	TRBJ1-1	TRBV20-1	CSARDVPPSGRNTEAFF	TGCAGTGCTAGAGATGTACCCCCGTCAGGCCGGAACACTGAAGCTTTCTTT
once	.	TRBJ2-1	TRBV18	CASSPVSRDNNEQFF	TGTGCCAGCTCACCCGTTTCCAGGGATAACAATGAGCAGTTCTTC
.	TRBD1	TRBJ1-2	TRBV6-1	CASTDRDRGVHGYTF	TGTGCCAGCACCGACAGGGACAGGGGAGTCCATGGCTACACCTTC
many	.	TRBJ1-2	TRBV6-1	CASRPNGVSPNYGYTF	TGTGCCAGCAGACCTAACGGGGTTTCTCCTAACTATGGCTACACCTTC
few	.	TRBJ2-4	TRBV29-1	CSAVDLAKNIQYF	TGCAGCGCTGTCGACCTAGCCAAAAACATTCAGTACTTC
few	TRBD1	TRBJ2-7	TRBV6-1	CASSQKPGQGPYEQYF	TGTGCCAGCAGCCAAAAACCGGGACAGGGCCCCTACGAGCAGTACTTC
many	.	TRBJ2-2	TRBV6-1	CASFGYRGTGELFF	TGTGCCAGCTTCGGTTACCGGGGGACCGGGGAGCTGTTTTTT
many	.	TRBJ1-2	TRBV28	CASSLLRDPRHYYTF	TGTGCCAGCAGCCTCTTAAGGGACCCCAGGCACTACTACACCTTC
many	TRBD2	TRBJ2-5	TRBV7-2	CASTMGGGQETQYF	TGTGCCAGCACCATGGGGGGGGGACAAGAGACCCAGTACTTC
.	TRBD1	TRBJ2-7	TRBV6-1	CASKDGQGKGSEQYF	TGTGCCAGCAAAGACGGACAGGGTAAGGGGAGCGAGCAGTACTTC
many	.	TRBJ1-2	TRBV30	CAGDRWYGYTF	TGTGCCGGTGACCGGTGGTACGGCTACACCTTC
many	.	TRBJ1-2	TRBV6-1	CASSPWGYGYTF	TGTGCCAGCAGTCCCTGGGGGTACGGCTACACCTTC
few	TRBD1	TRBJ2-5	TRBV15	CATSRRGGVPETQYF	TGTGCCACCAGCCGGAGAGGGGGCGTACCCGAGACCCAGTACTTC
many	.	TRBJ2-2	TRBV10-3	CAISLGTGELFF	TGTGCCATCAGCCTAGGCACCGGGGAGCTGTTTTTT
many	TRBD2	TRBJ2-7	TRBV19	CASSPYKGLAGLNSYEQYF	TGTGCCAGTAGTCCTTATAAGGGACTAGCGGGTCTTAACTCCTACGAGCAGTACTTC
many	.	TRBJ1-2	TRBV12-3/TRBV12-4	CASSPRRGRLVF	TGTGCCAGCAGCCCACGCCGGGGGCGGTTGGTCTTC
many	.	TRBJ1-1	TRBV11-1	CASSLAPWLGDNTEAFF	TGTGCCAGCAGCTTAGCTCCGTGGTTGGGTGACAACACTGAAGCTTTCTTT
many	TRBD1	TRBJ1-1	TRBV6-2/TRBV6-3	CASSDSQGGRAEAFF	TGTGCCAGCAGCGATTCACAGGGGGGAAGGGCTGAAGCTTTCTTT
many	TRBD2	TRBJ2-2	TRBV12-3/TRBV12-4	CASSSGGHGELFF	TGTGCCAGCAGCTCGGGGGGGCACGGGGAGCTGTTTTTT
.	.	TRBJ2-2	TRBV7-8	CASSPLGLGNTGELFF	TGTGCCAGCAGCCCACTAGGGTTGGGGAACACCGGGGAGCTGTTTTTT
many	.	TRBJ1-5	TRBV20-1	CSASGRTNQPQHF	TGCAGTGCTTCGGGACGGACGAATCAGCCCCAGCATTTT
many	.	TRBJ1-1	TRBV20-1	CSARDPGGEAFF	TGCAGTGCTAGAGATCCGGGGGGCGAAGCTTTCTTT
many	.	TRBJ1-1	TRBV4-2	CASSQLGPVGGTEAFF	TGTGCCAGCAGCCAGCTCGGACCGGTCGGGGGCACTGAAGCTTTCTTT
few	.	TRBJ1-1	TRBV6-1	CASSDNTANTEAFF	TGTGCCAGCAGTGACAACACCGCGAACACTGAAGCTTTCTTT
many	TRBD1	TRBJ2-2	TRBV10-3	CAISDLGTENTGELFF	TGTGCCATCAGCGACCTCGGGACAGAGAACACCGGGGAGCTGTTTTTT
once	.	TRBJ1-2	TRBV20-1	CSAAGSYGYTF	TGCAGTGCTGCCGGGTCCTATGGCTACACCTTC
many	.	TRBJ1-2	TRBV5-1	CASSWNLDSYGYTF	TGCGCCAGCAGCTGGAACCTAGACAGCTATGGCTACACCTTC
.	.	TRBJ2-7	TRBV6-1	CASSKGPTYEQYF	TGTGCCAGCAGCAAGGGTCCAACCTACGAGCAGTACTTC
.	.	TRBJ2-5	TRBV2	CASSASMYQETQYF	TGTGCCAGCAGTGCATCAATGTACCAAGAGACCCAGTACTTC
.	.	TRBJ1-1	TRBV7-8	CASSFNSVVNTEAFF	TGTGCCAGCAGCTTCAATAGCGTGGTGAACACTGAAGCTTTCTTT
many	TRBD2	TRBJ2-7	TRBV20-1	CSARQRGGLEQYF	TGCAGTGCTAGGCAGCGGGGGGGCCTCGAGCAGTACTTC
many	.	TRBJ2-5	TRBV30	CAWSNGGGAETQYF	TGTGCCTGGAGTAACGGAGGAGGGGCGGAGACCCAGTACTTC
.	.	TRBJ1-5	TRBV6-5	CASSYGVDQPQHF	TGTGCCAGCAGTTACGGGGTGGATCAGCCCCAGCATTTT
.	.	TRBJ2-3	TRBV5-4	CASSLGATGTQYF	TGTGCCAGCAGCTTGGGCGCTACAGGTACGCAGTATTTT
many	TRBD1	TRBJ1-5	TRBV6-1	CASISGQGNQPQHF	TGTGCCAGCATATCGGGACAGGGGAATCAGCCCCAGCATTTT
many	TRBD1	TRBJ2-7	TRBV7-2	CASSPSRDRSYEQYF	TGTGCCAGCAGCCCCAGCCGGGACAGATCCTACGAGCAGTACTTC
.	TRBD2	TRBJ2-7	TRBV7-9	CATMAGGPYEQYF	TGTGCCACCATGGCGGGGGGGCCCTACGAGCAGTACTTC
many	.	TRBJ2-5	TRBV6-1	CASRNPNQETQYF	TGTGCCAGCAGGAACCCCAACCAAGAGACCCAGTACTTC
many	TRBD2	TRBJ2-7	TRBV7-8	CASTLAGMTSGYEQYF	TGTGCCAGCACCTTAGCGGGTATGACTAGCGGCTACGAGCAGTACTTC
.	.	TRBJ2-7	TRBV7-9	CASSSPGLGQYF	TGTGCCAGCAGCTCCCCGGGGTTAGGGCAGTACTTC
many	TRBD1	TRBJ1-1	TRBV6-1	CATLTGYDTEAFF	TGTGCCACCCTGACAGGGTATGACACTGAAGCTTTCTTT
many	.	TRBJ2-1	TRBV28	CASRRTYYNEQFF	TGTGCCAGCAGACGGACTTATTACAATGAGCAGTTCTTC
.	.	TRBJ1-1	TRBV6-4	CASRPQVEAFF	TGTGCCAGCAGGCCCCAGGTAGAAGCTTTCTTT
many	.	TRBJ1-5	TRBV15	CATSRDDGDGAEPQHF	TGTGCCACCAGCAGAGATGACGGGGACGGGGCCGAGCCCCAGCATTTT
many	TRBD1	TRBJ2-7	TRBV9	CASSVAGQGNEQYF	TGTGCCAGCAGCGTAGCGGGACAGGGTAACGAGCAGTACTTC
many	.	TRBJ1-1	TRBV6-2/TRBV6-3	CASSSASNTEAFF	TGTGCCAGCAGTTCGGCAAGTAACACTGAAGCTTTCTTT
.	TRBD2	TRBJ2-6	TRBV2	CASTNGRAFGANVLTF	TGTGCCAGCACGAACGGGAGGGCCTTTGGGGCCAACGTCCTGACTTTC
few	.	TRBJ1-6	TRBV6-1	CASSEARRDSPLHF	TGTGCCAGCAGTGAAGCGCGGCGGGATTCACCCCTCCACTTT
many	TRBD1	TRBJ2-7	TRBV6-2/TRBV6-3	CASSGTGSAYEQYF	TGTGCCAGCAGTGGGACAGGGAGCGCCTACGAGCAGTACTTC
.	.	TRBJ1-2	TRBV5-6	CASSSTASRYTF	TGTGCCAGCAGCTCGACAGCGTCACGCTACACCTTC
many	.	TRBJ1-1	TRBV19	CASSVSAITEAFF	TGTGCCAGTAGTGTTTCTGCGATCACTGAAGCTTTCTTT
many	TRBD1	TRBJ2-7	TRBV4-3	CASSQDLGTGLKEQYF	TGCGCCAGCAGCCAAGATTTGGGGACAGGCTTAAAGGAGCAGTACTTC